The rows below give T cell receptor beta chains drawn from one sample of a study of blood T cell repertoires in COVID-19. Here immunoSEQ multiplex PCR was the method, and the copy in TCRdb shows in-frame clones only, minus some. The sample has about 270,000 clones; 80% to 85% are singletons. Sequencing was done on a sample of peripheral blood. These receptors came from a woman aged 55 to 70 with active or convalescent COVID-19. CDR3s include the opening cysteine and the closing phenylalanine or tryptophan. Each record gives: D gene, J gene, clone size, V gene, CDR3 protein, CDR3 DNA. The D gene is left open where the match is weak. Clone size is given for some rows only: seen once, a few or many times, or a class if the clone is expanded.

D: TRBD1; J: TRBJ2-7; size: NA; V: TRBV5-4; CDR3: CASSWGQGVPYEQYF; DNA: TGTGCCAGCAGCTGGGGACAGGGCGTACCCTACGAGCAGTACTTC
D: TRBD1; J: TRBJ2-4; size: NA; V: TRBV6-2/TRBV6-3; CDR3: CASSLGQGFFQYF; DNA: TGTGCCAGCAGTCTAGGACAGGGATTCTTTCAGTACTTC
D: NA; J: TRBJ1-1; size: NA; V: TRBV7-9; CDR3: CASSHREGLNTEAFF; DNA: TGTGCCAGCAGTCACAGGGAAGGGTTGAACACTGAAGCTTTCTTT
D: TRBD1; J: TRBJ2-5; size: NA; V: TRBV9; CDR3: CASSVAPGTEETQYF; DNA: TGTGCCAGCAGCGTAGCGCCCGGGACAGAAGAGACCCAGTACTTC
D: TRBD1; J: TRBJ1-1; size: NA; V: TRBV6-4; CDR3: CATRNQGGTEAFF; DNA: TGTGCCACCCGTAATCAGGGGGGCACTGAAGCTTTCTTT
D: NA; J: TRBJ1-2; size: NA; V: TRBV7-9; CDR3: CASSLTGIPHGYTF; DNA: TGTGCCAGCAGCCTCACAGGGATTCCTCATGGCTACACCTTC
D: TRBD1; J: TRBJ2-3; size: NA; V: TRBV5-1; CDR3: CASSLGQGLDTQYF; DNA: TGCGCCAGCAGCTTGGGACAGGGGTTAGATACGCAGTATTTT
D: TRBD1; J: TRBJ1-2; size: NA; V: TRBV6-5; CDR3: CASSTGGGGYTF; DNA: TGTGCCAGCAGTACAGGGGGTGGAGGCTACACCTTC
D: NA; J: TRBJ1-1; size: NA; V: TRBV20-1; CDR3: CSASGGRPLDTEAFF; DNA: TGCAGTGCTAGTGGCGGGAGGCCCCTGGACACTGAAGCTTTCTTT
D: NA; J: TRBJ1-6; size: NA; V: TRBV14; CDR3: CASSNTGFSYNSPLHF; DNA: TGTGCCAGCAGCAATACAGGTTTCTCCTATAATTCACCCCTCCACTTT
D: TRBD1; J: TRBJ2-7; size: NA; V: TRBV7-9; CDR3: CASSSGTGFHEQYF; DNA: TGTGCCAGCAGCTCAGGGACAGGGTTCCACGAGCAGTACTTC
D: NA; J: TRBJ1-5; size: once; V: TRBV9; CDR3: CASSVGAGGPYSNQPQHF; DNA: TGTGCCAGCAGCGTAGGGGCGGGGGGACCCTATAGCAATCAGCCCCAGCATTTT
D: TRBD1; J: TRBJ2-1; size: NA; V: TRBV5-6; CDR3: CASSTGTGYNEQFF; DNA: TGTGCCAGCAGCACCGGGACAGGGTACAATGAGCAGTTCTTC
D: NA; J: TRBJ1-2; size: once; V: TRBV5-1; CDR3: CASSFSRQGFYGYTF; DNA: TGCGCCAGCAGCTTCTCTCGCCAGGGGTTCTATGGCTACACCTTC
D: NA; J: TRBJ1-2; size: NA; V: TRBV5-4; CDR3: CASSLVARGYTF; DNA: TGTGCCAGCAGCTTAGTCGCTCGGGGCTACACCTTC
D: NA; J: TRBJ2-1; size: many; V: TRBV11-1; CDR3: CASSLALASEQFF; DNA: TGTGCCAGCAGCTTAGCGCTGGCTTCCGAGCAGTTCTTC
D: NA; J: TRBJ2-7; size: NA; V: TRBV7-2; CDR3: CASSLGVQGSSYEQYF; DNA: TGTGCCAGCAGCTTAGGAGTACAGGGCAGCTCCTACGAGCAGTACTTC
D: TRBD2; J: TRBJ2-7; size: NA; V: TRBV5-4; CDR3: CASSVDGGGAYEQYF; DNA: TGTGCCAGCAGCGTGGACGGCGGGGGTGCTTACGAGCAGTACTTC
D: TRBD2; J: TRBJ2-1; size: NA; V: TRBV29-1; CDR3: CSVVRGDPYNEQFF; DNA: TGCAGCGTTGTTCGGGGGGACCCCTACAATGAGCAGTTCTTC
D: NA; J: TRBJ2-7; size: NA; V: TRBV14; CDR3: CASSQGGRLYEQYF; DNA: TGTGCCAGCAGCCAAGGAGGCCGGCTCTACGAGCAGTACTTC
D: NA; J: TRBJ1-1; size: NA; V: TRBV3-1/TRBV3-2; CDR3: CASSHSVNTEAFF; DNA: TGTGCCAGCAGCCATTCAGTGAACACTGAAGCTTTCTTT
D: NA; J: TRBJ1-2; size: NA; V: TRBV3-1/TRBV3-2; CDR3: CASSEPRETQGYTF; DNA: TGTGCCAGCAGTGAACCTCGGGAAACGCAGGGCTACACCTTC
D: TRBD2; J: TRBJ2-1; size: NA; V: TRBV24-1; CDR3: CATSDRRTSGNNEQFF; DNA: TGTGCCACCAGTGATAGGAGGACTAGCGGGAACAATGAGCAGTTCTTC
D: NA; J: TRBJ2-7; size: NA; V: TRBV28; CDR3: CASSERFYEQYF; DNA: TGTGCCAGCAGCGAGCGGTTCTACGAGCAGTACTTC
D: TRBD1; J: TRBJ1-4; size: NA; V: TRBV2; CDR3: CASSQQGVNEKLFF; DNA: TGTGCCAGCAGTCAGCAGGGGGTCAATGAAAAACTGTTTTTT
D: TRBD1; J: TRBJ1-1; size: NA; V: TRBV7-2; CDR3: CASSLDSGGKEAFF; DNA: TGTGCCAGCAGCTTAGATTCAGGGGGCAAAGAAGCTTTCTTT
D: TRBD2; J: TRBJ2-1; size: NA; V: TRBV19; CDR3: CASSKGLATTSYNEQFF; DNA: TGTGCCAGTAGTAAAGGACTAGCAACAACATCCTACAATGAGCAGTTCTTC
D: NA; J: TRBJ1-1; size: NA; V: TRBV18; CDR3: CASSPPAAGATEAFF; DNA: TGTGCCAGCTCACCCCCGGCGGCAGGGGCCACTGAAGCTTTCTTT
D: NA; J: TRBJ1-2; size: NA; V: TRBV2; CDR3: CASRLDSSNYGYTF; DNA: TGTGCCAGCAGGTTGGACAGTTCTAACTATGGCTACACCTTC
D: NA; J: TRBJ2-6; size: NA; V: TRBV19; CDR3: CASSSLSGANVLTF; DNA: TGTGCCAGTAGTAGTCTCTCTGGGGCCAACGTCCTGACTTTC
D: NA; J: TRBJ1-1; size: NA; V: TRBV12-3/TRBV12-4; CDR3: CASSPMNTEAFF; DNA: TGTGCCAGCAGTCCCATGAACACTGAAGCTTTCTTT
D: NA; J: TRBJ1-1; size: NA; V: TRBV27; CDR3: CASRGTGKAEAFF; DNA: TGTGCCAGCAGGGGTACAGGGAAAGCTGAAGCTTTCTTT
D: NA; J: TRBJ2-1; size: NA; V: TRBV18; CDR3: CASSPPEVGYNEQFF; DNA: TGTGCCAGCTCACCACCGGAGGTGGGCTACAATGAGCAGTTCTTC
D: TRBD1; J: TRBJ1-2; size: NA; V: TRBV5-6; CDR3: CASSFYAGTGHYGYTF; DNA: TGTGCCAGCAGCTTCTACGCCGGGACAGGGCACTATGGCTACACCTTC
D: NA; J: TRBJ1-1; size: NA; V: TRBV6-5; CDR3: CASSLQDPRGTEAFF; DNA: TGTGCCAGCAGTCTACAAGACCCCCGCGGGACTGAAGCTTTCTTT
D: TRBD1; J: TRBJ2-5; size: NA; V: TRBV24-1; CDR3: CATSDPGTGGQETQYF; DNA: TGTGCCACCAGTGACCCAGGAACAGGGGGGCAAGAGACCCAGTACTTC
D: NA; J: TRBJ1-5; size: NA; V: TRBV18; CDR3: CASSPGQSNQPQHF; DNA: TGTGCCAGCTCACCTGGACAGAGCAATCAGCCCCAGCATTTT
D: NA; J: TRBJ2-1; size: many; V: TRBV12-3/TRBV12-4; CDR3: CASSSQPIGQFF; DNA: TGTGCCAGCAGCTCCCAACCGATCGGGCAGTTCTTC
D: TRBD2; J: TRBJ2-7; size: NA; V: TRBV30; CDR3: CAWSILAGLSYEQYF; DNA: TGTGCCTGGAGTATTCTAGCGGGGCTATCCTACGAGCAGTACTTC
D: NA; J: TRBJ1-1; size: few; V: TRBV4-1; CDR3: CASSQGEVLRTEAFF; DNA: TGCGCCAGCAGCCAAGGGGAGGTCCTAAGGACTGAAGCTTTCTTT
D: NA; J: TRBJ2-7; size: NA; V: TRBV9; CDR3: CASSVAGGTYEQYF; DNA: TGTGCCAGCAGCGTAGCGGGGGGCACCTACGAGCAGTACTTC
D: NA; J: TRBJ2-1; size: once; V: TRBV12-3/TRBV12-4; CDR3: CASSQTAYNEQFF; DNA: TGTGCCAGCAGTCAGACAGCATACAATGAGCAGTTCTTC
D: NA; J: TRBJ1-1; size: NA; V: TRBV5-5; CDR3: CASSLAGDWDTEAFF; DNA: TGTGCCAGCAGCTTGGCAGGGGATTGGGACACTGAAGCTTTCTTT
D: NA; J: TRBJ1-2; size: NA; V: TRBV15; CDR3: CATSRDQGNYGYTF; DNA: TGTGCCACCAGCAGAGATCAGGGTAACTATGGCTACACCTTC
D: TRBD2; J: TRBJ2-3; size: NA; V: TRBV7-9; CDR3: CASSLARREGIGTDTQYF; DNA: TGTGCCAGCAGCTTAGCGCGGAGGGAGGGGATTGGCACAGATACGCAGTATTTT
D: NA; J: TRBJ2-1; size: NA; V: TRBV5-1; CDR3: CASSLGESSYNEQFF; DNA: TGCGCCAGCAGCTTGGGGGAGAGCTCCTACAATGAGCAGTTCTTC
D: TRBD2; J: TRBJ2-3; size: NA; V: TRBV30; CDR3: CAWERGGTTDTQYF; DNA: TGTGCCTGGGAACGGGGGGGCACCACAGATACGCAGTATTTT
D: NA; J: TRBJ1-1; size: NA; V: TRBV15; CDR3: CATSRVQANTEAFF; DNA: TGTGCCACCAGCAGAGTACAGGCGAACACTGAAGCTTTCTTT
D: NA; J: TRBJ2-3; size: NA; V: TRBV13; CDR3: CASSRGGTDTQYF; DNA: TGTGCCAGCAGCAGGGGCGGCACAGATACGCAGTATTTT
D: NA; J: TRBJ1-2; size: NA; V: TRBV4-2; CDR3: CASSQEGGIYGYTF; DNA: TGTGCCAGCAGCCAAGAGGGGGGGATCTATGGCTACACCTTC
D: NA; J: TRBJ1-2; size: NA; V: TRBV6-2/TRBV6-3; CDR3: CASSYLRGYGYTF; DNA: TGTGCCAGCAGTTACCTCCGGGGCTATGGCTACACCTTC
D: NA; J: TRBJ2-3; size: NA; V: TRBV20-1; CDR3: CSASKPGVDTQYF; DNA: TGCAGTGCTAGTAAACCCGGGGTGGATACGCAGTATTTT
D: TRBD1; J: TRBJ1-1; size: NA; V: TRBV5-6; CDR3: CASSTRTGGNYNTEAFF; DNA: TGTGCCAGCAGCACCCGGACAGGAGGGAACTATAACACTGAAGCTTTCTTT
D: NA; J: TRBJ1-4; size: NA; V: TRBV13; CDR3: CASTKTTGLGEKLFF; DNA: TGTGCCAGCACCAAAACGACAGGTCTTGGCGAAAAACTGTTTTTT
D: TRBD1; J: TRBJ1-2; size: few; V: TRBV7-9; CDR3: CASSSGQGPGYTF; DNA: TGTGCCAGCAGCTCTGGACAGGGGCCTGGCTACACCTTC
D: NA; J: TRBJ1-6; size: few; V: TRBV3-1/TRBV3-2; CDR3: CASSKSETGYNSPLHF; DNA: TGTGCCAGCAGCAAGTCAGAGACAGGCTATAATTCACCCCTCCACTTT